This is a list of T cell receptor beta chains from one sample in a study of response to subunit inactivated influenza vaccine. TCRdb itself ran the RT-PCR reads through MiXCR, one entry per CDR3 protein. The sample records hundreds of thousands of distinct CDR3 sequences, under 9% being singletons. The sample consisted of PBMCs from blood, taken less than 30 months after vaccination. The receptors stem from a man aged 45 to 70 who received an inactivated influenza vaccine. Both conserved end residues are part of each CDR3. The D gene is left open where the match is weak. Clone size, where shown, is once, few, many, or a class for clones that have expanded.

few NA TRBJ1-5 TRBV7-2 TGTGCCAGCAGCCAACGACCAAATCAGCCCCAGCATTTT CASSQRPNQPQHF
NA NA TRBJ1-1 TRBV5-1 TGCGCCAGCAGCTCTGAAGTACGGAACACTGAAGCTTTCTTT CASSSEVRNTEAFF
few NA TRBJ2-3 TRBV7-2 TGTGCCAGCAGCTTAGAACAGGGAGATACGCAGTATTTT CASSLEQGDTQYF
few NA TRBJ2-3 TRBV6-1 TGTGCCAGCAGTGCGGACGGTGATACGCAGTATTTT CASSADGDTQYF
NA NA TRBJ1-1 TRBV6-1 TGTGCCAGCGCTACTCAGAACACTGAAGCTTTCTTT CASATQNTEAFF
few TRBD1 TRBJ2-5 TRBV5-6 TGTGCCAGCAGCTGGGGGGTGCGACAGGGGTTCCAAGAGACCCAGTACTTC CASSWGVRQGFQETQYF
many NA TRBJ1-5 TRBV4-2 TGTGCCAGCAGCAAGGACCTAAGCAATCAGCCCCAGCATTTT CASSKDLSNQPQHF
NA TRBD1 TRBJ2-5 TRBV5-6 TGTGCCAGCAGCTTGTTAGGGGACAGCCAAGAGACCCAGTACTTC CASSLLGDSQETQYF
NA NA TRBJ2-3 TRBV6-1 TGTGCCAGCAAGCCGGATAGGTTCAGCACAGATACGCAGTATTTT CASKPDRFSTDTQYF
many NA TRBJ2-7 TRBV11-2 TGTGCCAGCAGCTTAACCCAGGGACGGTACGAGCAGTACTTC CASSLTQGRYEQYF
NA NA TRBJ1-3 TRBV10-3 TGTGCCATCAGAGAGGGAATCATGGGGATCGGAAACACCATATATTTT CAIREGIMGIGNTIYF
NA TRBD2 TRBJ2-2 TRBV2 TGTGCCAGCAGTGATTTGGGCGGGGGGTTCACCGGGGAGCTGTTTTTT CASSDLGGGFTGELFF
few NA TRBJ2-1 TRBV6-2/TRBV6-3 TGTGCCAGCGTACCGCGCCTAAGGTCCAATGAGCAGTTCTTC CASVPRLRSNEQFF
NA NA TRBJ2-6 TRBV2 TGTGCCTCCCGAGGCCAGTTTCTCTTATCCGGATCTGGGGCCAACGTCCTGACTTTC CASRGQFLLSGSGANVLTF
NA NA TRBJ1-6 TRBV10-3 TGTGCCATCAGTGATGGGGGGGGCGGCTATAATTCACCCCTCCACTTT CAISDGGGGYNSPLHF
NA TRBD2 TRBJ2-7 TRBV7-2 TGTGCCAGCAGCTTAGATAGGGCGGGGGTGAACGAGCAGTACTTC CASSLDRAGVNEQYF
NA TRBD2 TRBJ2-1 TRBV28 TGTGCCAGCAGTTTACTTAGCGGGGCCTCCCTCAATGAGCAGTTCTTC CASSLLSGASLNEQFF
few NA TRBJ2-3 TRBV18 TGTGCCAGCTCACTAACCGTCGCAGGTACGCAGTATTTT CASSLTVAGTQYF
few NA TRBJ2-5 TRBV4-2 TGTGCCAGCAGCCAAGATCGGGCAGATGAGACCCAGTACTTC CASSQDRADETQYF
NA NA TRBJ2-4 TRBV5-1 TGCGCCAGCAGCTTCGGAGAGAAAGGAGACATTCAGTACTTC CASSFGEKGDIQYF
few NA TRBJ1-1 TRBV14 TGTGCCAGCAGCCAAGATTGGAGGTGGAGCGGGTTCACTGAAGCTTTCTTT CASSQDWRWSGFTEAFF
NA TRBD2 TRBJ2-1 TRBV2 TGTGCCAGCAGTGAAAGGGGGACTAGTTACAATGAGCAGTTCTTC CASSERGTSYNEQFF
few NA TRBJ2-7 TRBV7-8 TGTGCCAGCAGCTTACAGTCGGGGGCGTTCGAGCAGTACTTC CASSLQSGAFEQYF
many NA TRBJ2-4 TRBV5-1 TGCGCCAGCAGCTTGGCCTGGCTGGGGGACATTCAGTACTTC CASSLAWLGDIQYF
NA NA TRBJ1-6 TRBV15 TGTGCCACCCGGGACAATCGCGGACCCCTCCACTTT CATRDNRGPLHF
few TRBD1 TRBJ1-1 TRBV4-3 TGCGCCAGCAGCCAGGGGACAGGGGTATTCACTGAAGCTTTCTTT CASSQGTGVFTEAFF
few TRBD1 TRBJ1-5 TRBV7-2 TGTGCCAGCAGCCCAAGGGACAGGGGGCGTGATCAGCCCCAGCATTTT CASSPRDRGRDQPQHF
many NA TRBJ2-2 TRBV12-3/TRBV12-4 TGTGCCAGCTCATGGGGGGAATCGGCGGCCGGGGAGCTGTTTTTT CASSWGESAAGELFF
NA NA TRBJ1-1 TRBV7-9 TGTGCCAGCAGCCACTCCAGGGGAGGGATGAACACTGAAGCTTTCTTT CASSHSRGGMNTEAFF
many TRBD2 TRBJ2-2 TRBV7-2 TGTGCCAGCAGCGCAGCGGGGGGGGTAGCTGGGGAGCTGTTTTTT CASSAAGGVAGELFF
few TRBD2 TRBJ2-5 TRBV9 TGTGCCAGCGCAGCTCTAGCGGACCAAGAGACCCAGTACTTC CASAALADQETQYF
many NA TRBJ1-4 TRBV12-3/TRBV12-4 TGTGCCAGCAGTTTAGTTGCAACTAATGAAAAACTGTTTTTT CASSLVATNEKLFF
few TRBD2 TRBJ2-2 TRBV5-1 TGCGCCAGCAGCTTGGGCGGGAGGAAGACCGGGGAGCTGTTTTTT CASSLGGRKTGELFF
many NA TRBJ2-1 TRBV5-1 TGCGCCAGCAGCTTGGGACAGGAATACAATGAGCAGTTCTTC CASSLGQEYNEQFF
many TRBD1 TRBJ1-4 TRBV7-8 TGTGCCAGCAGCTCAGGACAGGGGGCCCATGAAAAACTGTTTTTT CASSSGQGAHEKLFF
many NA TRBJ2-1 TRBV5-1 TGCGCCAGCAGCTTACATCCGACCGGGTCCTACAATGAGCAGTTCTTC CASSLHPTGSYNEQFF
few NA TRBJ2-2 TRBV4-1 TGCGCCAGCAGCCAAGTCGGACAGAGAACCGGGGAGCTGTTTTTT CASSQVGQRTGELFF
NA NA TRBJ1-6 TRBV20-1 TGCAGTGCTACCCCGGCAGGGAGCTCCTATAATTCACCCCTCCACTTT CSATPAGSSYNSPLHF
NA NA TRBJ1-2 TRBV28 TGTGCCAGCAGTTACTGGCGGGAAAACTATGGCTACACCTTC CASSYWRENYGYTF
NA TRBD2 TRBJ2-3 TRBV29-1 TGCAGCGGAAAACCCCTAGCGGGGTTCGCAGATACGCAGTATTTT CSGKPLAGFADTQYF
few NA TRBJ2-7 TRBV5-1 TGCGCCAGCAGCCAGTACCCCTCAGCGTACGAGCAGTACTTC CASSQYPSAYEQYF
many NA TRBJ2-3 TRBV12-3/TRBV12-4 TGTGCCAGCAGTGACAAGTCCGGGAGCAGAGATACGCAGTATTTT CASSDKSGSRDTQYF